The TCR beta chain described here comes from a study of cytomegalovirus exposure and HLA in healthy donors. The PCR contained 60 Vbeta and 13 Jbeta primers. Method: immunoSEQ multiplex PCR; TCRdb's copy keeps in-frame clones and lacks some. Altogether about 140,000 clones are present, roughly 85% being singletons, with the ten largest covering 6.5% to 7%. Germline V gives CDR1 MDHEN, CDR2 SYDVKM. The CDR3 extends over 14 amino acids. With 8 bases clipped from V and 0 bases from J, the junction kept 4 bases outside the gene matches. Regarding this clone: Its antigen is undetermined.

Study outcomes and limitations: A likely sequencing artifact accounted for one observed cluster of highly shared sequence variants. Previous analysis showed most TCR beta V segments were productive about 90% or about 30% of the time. Common viral pathogens seemed, in a later analysis, to connect with several of the most significant clusters.

The chain employs TRBV28 and TRBJ2-3; 8 nucleotides agree with TRBD2. The sequence was obtained from a man aged 40-50 years in good health and CMV-seropositive. The sample comprised PBMCs. The CDR3 sequence is CASLVAGSTDTQYF. For the CDR3, the DNA is TGTGCCAGCCTGGTAGCGGGGAGCACAGATACGCAGTATTTT.